A single sample gave rise to the 13 T cell receptor beta chains below, sequenced in a study of shared clonotypes between healthy human individuals. The protocol was immunoSEQ multiplex PCR, while the TCRdb copy is restricted to in-frame clones and leaves out a portion. This table has about 2.4 million clones, 80% to 95% appearing once. Sequencing used naive CD4+ T cells from PBMCs. This sample's subset: CD45RA+ positively selected. The receptors derive from a man aged 18 to 29 in good health. Some clones in this sample may be carry-over from other donors' samples.

CDR3 loop: CASSSTSTGELFF. The CDR3 nucleotides are TGTGCCAGCAGCTCTACTTCGACCGGGGAGCTGTTTTTT. The V and J genes are TRBV9 and TRBJ2-2; no reliable D call. This CDR3 is 13 amino acids long. Trimming cost V 4 bases and J 5 bases, with 9 bases left between them. The germline V gene has CDR1 SGDLS and CDR2 YYNGEE.

As concerns this clone: Additional DNA sequences in this sample encode the identical CDR3. The J gene is TRBJ2-3, the V gene TRBV9; D is unclear. V gave up 0 bases and J gave up 8 bases, with 4 bases separating them. The germline gives CDR1 SGDLS, CDR2 YYNGEE. The CDR3 sequence is 11 residues long. The DNA of the CDR3 is TGTGCCAGCAGCGTAGGAGTTACGCAGTATTTT. This sequence encodes CASSVGVTQYF.

This sequence joins TRBV6-6 and TRBJ2-7, with 10 bases aligning to TRBD2. With V trimmed by 2 bases and J by 7 bases, 2 bases remained unmatched. This CDR3 has 13 residues. The germline V gene has CDR1 MNHNY and CDR2 SVGAGI (reference sequence). The chain's CDR3 is CASSYQRGGEQYF. CDR3 nucleotide sequence: TGTGCCAGCAGTTACCAGCGGGGGGGAGAGCAGTACTTC.

This clone was detected once. The sample has other DNA sequences that encode this CDR3 too. The chain has TRBV9 and TRBJ1-3; no firm D call. V dropped 4 bases and J dropped 0 bases, with 11 bases sitting between them. The CDR3 has 15 amino acids. The germline V gene encodes CDR1 SGDLS and CDR2 YYNGEE. In nucleotides, the CDR3 is TGTGCCAGCAGCCCACTCGGGGTCTCTGGAAACACCATATATTTT. The encoded protein is CASSPLGVSGNTIYF.

In this sample, this clone turned up a few times. This chain uses TRBV28 with TRBJ1-4; no clear D gene. Trimming left V 2 bases short and J 8 bases short, with 3 bases between. The CDR3 totals 11 residues. Germline V gene data show CDR1 as MDHEN and CDR2 as SYDVKM. CDR3 residues: CASSLQEKLFF. CDR3 nucleotides: TGTGCCAGCAGTTTACAGGAAAAACTGTTTTTT.

V is TRBV6-6 and J is TRBJ2-5, with a tentative D call TRBD1 (6 bases). The DNA end lines up better with TRBJ2-7; the J call may be wrong. The CDR3 has 13 residues. Germline CDR1 MNHNY, CDR2 SVGAGI (reference sequence). The CDR3 DNA reads as TGTGCCAGCAGTTACCGAACAGGGCACGAGCAGTACTTC. Its translation: CASSYRTGHEQYF.

Comment on this clone: This sample also contains other DNA sequences that code for the same CDR3. The genes are TRBV5-1 and TRBJ1-2; D not certain. CDR1 is SGHRS, CDR2 YFSETQ, per germline. V was clipped by 2 bases and J by 2 bases, with 10 bases between them. The CDR3 totals 14 residues. The CDR3 DNA reads TGCGCCAGCAGCTTAACGACGGGGAACTATGGCTACACCTTC. It specifies CASSLTTGNYGYTF.

The CDR3 spells CASSQNFDYEQYF. CDR3 bases: TGTGCCAGCAGCCAGAATTTTGACTACGAGCAGTACTTC. The V gene is TRBV11-2, the J gene TRBJ2-7; D remains unclear. Germline loops: CDR1 SGHAT, CDR2 FQNNGV. V shed 5 bases and J shed 3 bases, with 11 bases lying between them. The CDR3 length is 13 residues. Looking up the rest from reference TRBV11-2 and TRBJ2-7 gives the full variable domain: EAGVAQSPRYKIIEKRQSVAFWCNPISGHATLYWYQQILGQGPKLLIQFQNNGVVDDSQLPKDRFSAERLKGVDSTLKIQPAKLEDSAVYLCASSQNFDYEQYFGPGTRLTVT.

V is TRBV2 and J is TRBJ1-2; D may be TRBD1 (6 bases). The CDR3 consists of 13 residues. The germline V gene encodes CDR1 SNHLY and CDR2 FYNNEI. The ends were cut back, 9 bases at V and 2 bases at J, with 13 bases in the middle. The CDR3 coding sequence is TGTGCCAGTGCTGACAGGATCAACTATGGCTACACCTTC. This translates into CASADRINYGYTF.

The rearrangement links TRBV6-5 to TRBJ1-5; D perhaps matches TRBD1 (6 bases). V lost 6 bases and J 3 bases, leaving 9 bases between the germline ends. This CDR3 has 13 residues. The V gene's germline CDR1 is MNHEY and CDR2 SVGAGI. The CDR3 DNA sequence: TGTGCCAGCAGGTACAGGGTCAATCAGCCCCAGCATTTT. As protein: CASRYRVNQPQHF.

Remarks on this clone: The same CDR3 is also encoded by other DNA sequences in this sample. The chain recombines TRBV19 with TRBJ2-3; D remains unclear. This CDR3 comprises 12 residues. Germline V gene data show CDR1 as LNHDA and CDR2 as SQIVND (reference sequence). Trimming left V 5 bases short and J 2 bases short, with 5 bases between. CDR3 nucleotides: TGTGCCAGTAGTTTATCCACAGATACGCAGTATTTT. Translated, it gives CASSLSTDTQYF.

The V call is TRBV30, the J call TRBJ2-2, with 7 bases that match TRBD2. V shed 0 bases, J shed 5 bases, and the junction held 12 bases outside the gene matches. There are 17 residues in the CDR3. Germline lookup yields CDR1 GTSNPN and CDR2 SVGIG (reference sequence). CDR3 protein: CAWSVPGTISFTGELFF. CDR3 DNA: TGTGCCTGGAGTGTACCTGGGACTATTTCGTTTACCGGGGAGCTGTTTTTT.

This chain links TRBV29-1 with TRBJ1-2; D perhaps matches TRBD1 (6 bases). Germline assignment: CDR1 SQVTM and CDR2 ANQGSEA. The CDR3 sequence is 12 residues long. V gave up 6 bases and J gave up 2 bases, with 10 bases separating them. The CDR3 spells CSVGQSNYGYTF. CDR3 in DNA: TGCAGCGTAGGACAGTCCAACTATGGCTACACCTTC.